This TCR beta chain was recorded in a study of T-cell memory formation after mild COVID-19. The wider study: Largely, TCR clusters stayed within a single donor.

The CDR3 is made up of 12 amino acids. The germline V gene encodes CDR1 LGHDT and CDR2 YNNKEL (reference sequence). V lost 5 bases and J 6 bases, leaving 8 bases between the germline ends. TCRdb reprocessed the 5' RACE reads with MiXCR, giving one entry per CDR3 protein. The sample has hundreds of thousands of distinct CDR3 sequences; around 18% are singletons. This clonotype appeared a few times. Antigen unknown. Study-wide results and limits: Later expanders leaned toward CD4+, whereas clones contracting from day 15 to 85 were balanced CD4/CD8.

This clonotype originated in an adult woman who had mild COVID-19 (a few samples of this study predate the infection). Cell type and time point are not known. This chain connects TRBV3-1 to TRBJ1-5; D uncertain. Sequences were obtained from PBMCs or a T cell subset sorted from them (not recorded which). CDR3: CASSGGFQPQHF. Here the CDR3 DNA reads TGTGCCAGCAGCGGCGGGTTTCAGCCCCAGCATTTT.